A selection of T cell receptor beta chains follows, all from one sample in a study of blood T cell repertoires in COVID-19. Only in-frame clones appear in the TCRdb table, and some are missing; sequencing was by immunoSEQ multiplex PCR. Among under 250,000 clones listed, under 85% were seen once. Sequenced input: peripheral blood. The receptors derive from a human donor in a cohort sampled during active COVID-19. The CDR3 runs from the conserved cysteine through the conserved F or W. The order of the fields is J gene, clone size, V gene, D gene, CDR3 DNA, CDR3 protein. The D gene is left open where the match is weak. Part of the rows lack a size; the others show once, few, many or a class for expanded clones.

TRBJ1-1 NA TRBV3-1/TRBV3-2 NA TGTGCCAGCAGCCTGGGGGGGAACACTGAAGCTTTCTTT CASSLGGNTEAFF
TRBJ1-5 NA TRBV11-2 NA TGTGCCAGCAGTTCGACAGGCGGCAATCAGCCCCAGCATTTT CASSSTGGNQPQHF
TRBJ1-5 NA TRBV28 NA TGTGCCAGCAGTTTATCCCTTCCCCTTAGTAGCAATCAGCCCCAGCATTTT CASSLSLPLSSNQPQHF
TRBJ1-1 NA TRBV4-2 TRBD1 TGTGCCAGCAGCCAAGTATCAGGGGGCAACACTGAAGCTTTCTTT CASSQVSGGNTEAFF
TRBJ1-1 NA TRBV30 TRBD1 TGTGCCTGGAGCTCGGACAGGGAGGGCACTGAAGCTTTCTTT CAWSSDREGTEAFF
TRBJ2-1 once TRBV24-1 TRBD1 TGTGCCACCAGTGTCACCGGGACAGGGAATAATGAGCAGTTCTTC CATSVTGTGNNEQFF
TRBJ2-7 NA TRBV2 TRBD1 TGTGCCAGCACGGGACAGGGGGCAGGCGAGCAGTACTTC CASTGQGAGEQYF
TRBJ2-7 NA TRBV7-6 NA TGTGCCAGCAGCTTAGCGGGCGGGACGTCCTACGAGCAGTACTTC CASSLAGGTSYEQYF
TRBJ2-2 NA TRBV3-1/TRBV3-2 TRBD1 TGTGCCAGCAGCCAAGACCAGGGGGCCAACGGGGAGCTGTTTTTT CASSQDQGANGELFF
TRBJ2-2 NA TRBV19 TRBD2 TGTGCCAGTAGAGGACTAGCGCTCACCGGGGAGCTGTTTTTT CASRGLALTGELFF
TRBJ2-1 NA TRBV27 NA TGTGCCAGCAGACGAATCAGGAACTACAATGAGCAGTTCTTC CASRRIRNYNEQFF
TRBJ1-1 many TRBV2 NA TGTGCCAGCACGCAGGGTTGGAGCACTGAAGCTTTCTTT CASTQGWSTEAFF
TRBJ2-2 NA TRBV4-1 NA TGCGCCAGCAGCCAAGAGACTACCCCCAGGACCGGGGAGCTGTTTTTT CASSQETTPRTGELFF
TRBJ1-1 NA TRBV12-3/TRBV12-4 NA TGTGCCAGCAGTTCAGGGTTGAACACTGAAGCTTTCTTT CASSSGLNTEAFF
TRBJ1-4 NA TRBV5-1 TRBD1 TGCGCCAGCAAATCCACAGGGGGATCAAATGAAAAACTGTTTTTT CASKSTGGSNEKLFF
TRBJ1-4 NA TRBV6-5 NA TGTGCCAGCAGTCCCGGGAGAGGAAAACTGTTTTTT CASSPGRGKLFF
TRBJ2-3 NA TRBV30 NA TGTGCCTTCGGGACTCAAAGATTGGATACGCAGTATTTT CAFGTQRLDTQYF
TRBJ2-1 NA TRBV11-2 NA TGTGCCAGCAGCTTAGAGGACAGCGGCAGCTACAATGAGCAGTTCTTC CASSLEDSGSYNEQFF
TRBJ2-5 NA TRBV10-1 TRBD2 TGCGCCAGCAGTGAGAACGGGGGGGAGACCCAGTACTTC CASSENGGETQYF
TRBJ2-5 NA TRBV5-4 TRBD2 TGTGCCAGCAGCTTCGCGGGAGGTGGACAAGAGACCCAGTACTTC CASSFAGGGQETQYF
TRBJ2-5 NA TRBV18 NA TGTGCCAGCTCACCGCACGACTCTCTCCAGTACTTC CASSPHDSLQYF
TRBJ2-2 few TRBV7-9 NA TGTGCCAGCAGCTTAGCGCGGGATACCGGGGAGCTGTTTTTT CASSLARDTGELFF
TRBJ1-4 NA TRBV4-2 NA TGTGCCAGCAGCCCCCGCTTTCGGGAAAAACTGTTTTTT CASSPRFREKLFF
TRBJ2-1 NA TRBV7-2 NA TGTGCCAGCAGCTCCTCTTCCGGGATTTACAATGAGCAGTTCTTC CASSSSSGIYNEQFF
TRBJ1-6 NA TRBV6-2/TRBV6-3 TRBD1 TGTGCCAGCAGTGCTCGACTTCTGGGACAGGGTAATTCACCCCTCCACTTT CASSARLLGQGNSPLHF
TRBJ1-2 few TRBV9 TRBD1 TGTGCCAGCAGCGTAGCACAGGGGTATGGCTACACCTTC CASSVAQGYGYTF
TRBJ2-1 NA TRBV4-1 TRBD2 TGCGCCAGCAGTAGGCTGAGACTAGCGGACAATGAGCAGTTCTTC CASSRLRLADNEQFF
TRBJ2-6 NA TRBV5-4 NA TGTGCCAGCAGCTCCAAGGGGGTCACGGGGGCCAACGTCCTGACTTTC CASSSKGVTGANVLTF
TRBJ1-3 few TRBV6-6 NA TGTGCCAGCAGTCATATGGGAAGACAGAACTCTGGAAACACCATATATTTT CASSHMGRQNSGNTIYF
TRBJ1-5 NA TRBV3-1/TRBV3-2 NA TGTGCCAGCAGCCACGGACATAGCAATCAGCCCCAGCATTTT CASSHGHSNQPQHF
TRBJ2-2 NA TRBV25-1 TRBD1 TGTGCCAGCCGCCGGGACAGTGACACCGGGGAGCTGTTTTTT CASRRDSDTGELFF
TRBJ2-7 NA TRBV18 NA TGTGCCAGCTCCCCAAGGAGGGACGAGCAGTACTTC CASSPRRDEQYF
TRBJ2-2 NA TRBV6-5 NA TGTGCCGGTCTCCTCCCGAGAATGAACACCGGGGAGCTGTTTTTT CAGLLPRMNTGELFF
TRBJ1-1 NA TRBV19 NA TGTGCCAGTAAGAAAACAGTGAACACTGAAGCTTTCTTT CASKKTVNTEAFF
TRBJ2-2 NA TRBV18 NA TGTGCCAGCTCACCACCGGGGCAGACGAACACCGGGGAGCTGTTTTTT CASSPPGQTNTGELFF
TRBJ2-1 NA TRBV3-1/TRBV3-2 TRBD2 TGTGCCAGCAGCCAAGAACTAGCGGGAGGGAGGGAGCAGTTCTTC CASSQELAGGREQFF